Given below is one TCR beta chain in context. The data stem from a study of blood T cell repertoires in COVID-19. The table came from immunoSEQ multiplex PCR; TCRdb's copy has only in-frame clones and leaves some out. The sample shows about 120,000 clones, over 80% of them seen only once. Germline V gives CDR1 LNHNV, CDR2 YYDKDF (reference sequence). This CDR3 spans 14 amino acids. The V end was cut by 1 base, the J end by 6 bases, with 13 bases between. The TCR originated in a woman in her forties or fifties with acute or convalescent COVID-19. The chain has TRBV15 and TRBJ2-7, with D possibly being TRBD2 (5 bases). The sample comprised peripheral blood. Here the CDR3 reads CATSRAEGNGEQYF. In DNA, the CDR3 is TGTGCCACCAGCAGAGCTGAGGGAAACGGCGAGCAGTACTTC. The whole variable domain, remainder taken from reference TRBV15 and TRBJ2-7, is DAMVIQNPRYQVTQFGKPVTLSCSQTLNHNVMYWYQQKSSQAPKLLFHYYDKDFNNEADTPDNFQSRRPNTSFCFLDIRSPGLGDTAMYLCATSRAEGNGEQYFGPGTRLTVT.